This T cell receptor beta chain was captured by sequencing in a study of blood T cell repertoires in COVID-19. On the study more broadly: PBMCs, B-cell-depleted T cells, or T cells provided the cDNA or gDNA that made up the material.

Assay used: immunoSEQ multiplex PCR; TCRdb lists only in-frame clones, some missing. Here the sample spans approximately 400,000 clones, about 89% being singletons. The trim removed 7 bases at V and 7 bases at J, leaving 9 bases unmatched. The CDR3 contains 13 residues. Participants in the exposed group had met a COVID-19 case in the 2 weeks before joining the study. The chain is built from TRBV12-3 or TRBV12-4 and TRBJ1-2; 7 nucleotides align to TRBD1. The receptor's source is a middle-aged woman who had been exposed to COVID-19. Sequenced sample: PBMCs or T cells enriched from blood (not recorded which). The CDR3 sequence is CASILRGRGGYTF. The CDR3 DNA follows: TGTGCCAGCATTTTGAGGGGGCGCGGTGGCTACACCTTC.